This T cell receptor (beta chain) originates from a study of Ad26.COV2.S vaccination and SARS-CoV-2 variants. Some clones are missing from TCRdb's copy, which holds only in-frame ones; the method was immunoSEQ multiplex PCR. The sample holds roughly 680,000 clones; around 90% are singletons and the top ten take about 1.5%. Treatment here: 15 to 20 received Ad26.COV2.S at low or high dose, single or two shots; several received placebo; per-sample allocation not given. Samples analyzed were those drawn on day 63 after the first vaccine or placebo injection. Ad26.COV2.S expressed prefusion-stabilized spike from the original Wuhan strain. The germline V gene encodes CDR1 LNHDA and CDR2 SQIVND (reference sequence). Trimming stripped 5 bases from V and 4 bases from J, with 12 bases between. The CDR3 loop spans 13 amino acids.

This receptor was obtained from a person between 18 and 65 years old who received the Ad26.COV2.S COVID-19 vaccine or a placebo. V gene TRBV19 combines with J gene TRBJ2-7; D may be TRBD2 (5 bases). The source material was peripheral blood, sampled in a trial of Ad26.COV2.S vaccine versus placebo. The chain's CDR3 is CASSARTGYEQYF. The CDR3 nucleotides are TGTGCCAGTAGTGCAAGGACGGGGTACGAGCAGTACTTC.